These T cell receptor beta chains were read from a single sample in a study of blood T cell repertoires in COVID-19. Profiling relied on immunoSEQ multiplex PCR, and the TCRdb table lists in-frame clones only, not all of them. The repertoire consists of 7,300 or so clones, with about 90% occurring once and the leading ten covering 6.9%. The sequenced material came from peripheral blood. These TCRs come from a woman in her fifties or sixties with active or convalescent COVID-19. Both conserved end residues are part of each CDR3. D genes are given only for firm matches. For some rows the clone size is stated as once, few or many, or as a class when expanded; others skip it.

j_call: TRBJ1-1
d_call: NA
v_call: TRBV18
clone_size: NA
cdr3_aa: CASSPAANTEAFF
cdr3_nt: TGTGCCAGCTCACCGGCGGCGAACACTGAAGCTTTCTTT

j_call: TRBJ1-5
d_call: NA
v_call: TRBV2
clone_size: NA
cdr3_aa: CASRRDQPQHF
cdr3_nt: TGTGCCAGCAGGAGGGATCAGCCCCAGCATTTT

j_call: TRBJ2-1
d_call: TRBD2
v_call: TRBV7-2
clone_size: NA
cdr3_aa: CASSYPGLAGGYNEQFF
cdr3_nt: TGTGCCAGCAGCTATCCGGGACTAGCGGGAGGGTACAATGAGCAGTTCTTC

j_call: TRBJ2-7
d_call: NA
v_call: TRBV18
clone_size: NA
cdr3_aa: CASSPTESYEQYF
cdr3_nt: TGTGCCAGCTCACCCACGGAGTCCTACGAGCAGTACTTC

j_call: TRBJ2-2
d_call: NA
v_call: TRBV9
clone_size: NA
cdr3_aa: CASSVLASGSGELFF
cdr3_nt: TGTGCCAGCAGCGTATTGGCTAGTGGCTCCGGGGAGCTGTTTTTT

j_call: TRBJ1-2
d_call: NA
v_call: TRBV12-3/TRBV12-4
clone_size: NA
cdr3_aa: CASSSRGTSGYTF
cdr3_nt: TGTGCCAGCAGTTCCCGGGGGACTTCTGGCTACACCTTC

j_call: TRBJ2-1
d_call: NA
v_call: TRBV2
clone_size: NA
cdr3_aa: CASSGWNNEQFF
cdr3_nt: TGTGCCAGCAGCGGGTGGAACAATGAGCAGTTCTTC

j_call: TRBJ1-1
d_call: NA
v_call: TRBV7-9
clone_size: NA
cdr3_aa: CASSPPTRATEAFF
cdr3_nt: TGTGCCAGCAGCCCCCCGACGAGGGCCACTGAAGCTTTCTTT

j_call: TRBJ2-1
d_call: TRBD1
v_call: TRBV5-4
clone_size: NA
cdr3_aa: CASSPDRGWHEQFF
cdr3_nt: TGTGCCAGCAGCCCAGACAGGGGTTGGCATGAGCAGTTCTTC

j_call: TRBJ1-6
d_call: NA
v_call: TRBV7-9
clone_size: few
cdr3_aa: CASSLTFGESPLHF
cdr3_nt: TGTGCCAGCAGCCTAACGTTCGGGGAATCACCCCTCCACTTT

j_call: TRBJ1-5
d_call: TRBD1
v_call: TRBV19
clone_size: NA
cdr3_aa: CASSNPGQGDRPQHF
cdr3_nt: TGTGCCAGTAGTAACCCGGGACAGGGGGATCGGCCCCAGCATTTT

j_call: TRBJ2-6
d_call: NA
v_call: TRBV4-3
clone_size: once
cdr3_aa: CASSQDASLPNVLTF
cdr3_nt: TGCGCCAGCAGCCAAGATGCCAGTCTTCCCAACGTCCTGACTTTC

j_call: TRBJ2-1
d_call: TRBD2
v_call: TRBV28
clone_size: NA
cdr3_aa: CASSGSGGEQFF
cdr3_nt: TGTGCCAGCAGTGGGTCGGGGGGAGAGCAGTTCTTC

j_call: TRBJ2-1
d_call: TRBD1
v_call: TRBV18
clone_size: NA
cdr3_aa: CASSPIPGQGAGNEQFF
cdr3_nt: TGTGCCAGCTCACCGATACCGGGACAGGGGGCCGGGAATGAGCAGTTCTTC

j_call: TRBJ1-2
d_call: TRBD1
v_call: TRBV7-2
clone_size: NA
cdr3_aa: CASSPRQGAQRGYTF
cdr3_nt: TGTGCCAGCAGCCCACGACAGGGGGCACAAAGAGGCTACACCTTC

j_call: TRBJ1-2
d_call: TRBD1
v_call: TRBV28
clone_size: NA
cdr3_aa: CASSLGTGGYTF
cdr3_nt: TGTGCCAGCAGTTTAGGGACAGGGGGCTACACCTTC

j_call: TRBJ1-4
d_call: TRBD1
v_call: TRBV7-9
clone_size: NA
cdr3_aa: CASSLRQGGEKLFF
cdr3_nt: TGTGCCAGCAGCCTGCGACAGGGGGGAGAAAAACTGTTTTTT

j_call: TRBJ2-5
d_call: NA
v_call: TRBV30
clone_size: NA
cdr3_aa: CAWSVGGAFSETQYF
cdr3_nt: TGTGCCTGGTCCGTAGGGGGGGCATTCTCAGAGACCCAGTACTTC

j_call: TRBJ2-5
d_call: NA
v_call: TRBV28
clone_size: once
cdr3_aa: CASSLPLARVETQYF
cdr3_nt: TGTGCCAGCAGTTTACCTCTAGCAAGGGTGGAGACCCAGTACTTC

j_call: TRBJ1-2
d_call: TRBD1
v_call: TRBV30
clone_size: NA
cdr3_aa: CAWGGRGLANYGYTF
cdr3_nt: TGTGCCTGGGGGGGCAGGGGGCTAGCTAACTATGGCTACACCTTC

j_call: TRBJ2-5
d_call: NA
v_call: TRBV15
clone_size: NA
cdr3_aa: CATSRDSQQETQYF
cdr3_nt: TGTGCCACCAGCAGAGATTCCCAGCAAGAGACCCAGTACTTC

j_call: TRBJ1-1
d_call: TRBD1
v_call: TRBV2
clone_size: NA
cdr3_aa: CASKTRQGANTEAFF
cdr3_nt: TGTGCCAGCAAAACCCGCCAGGGGGCCAACACTGAAGCTTTCTTT

j_call: TRBJ2-7
d_call: TRBD2
v_call: TRBV11-2
clone_size: NA
cdr3_aa: CASSLSPAGGAHEQYF
cdr3_nt: TGTGCCAGCAGCTTATCCCCAGCGGGAGGGGCCCACGAGCAGTACTTC

j_call: TRBJ2-3
d_call: NA
v_call: TRBV7-2
clone_size: NA
cdr3_aa: CASNLGPTDTQYF
cdr3_nt: TGTGCCAGCAACTTAGGGCCCACAGATACGCAGTATTTT

j_call: TRBJ1-2
d_call: NA
v_call: TRBV12-3/TRBV12-4
clone_size: NA
cdr3_aa: CASSKTLSYGYTF
cdr3_nt: TGTGCCAGCAGTAAGACACTCTCCTATGGCTACACCTTC

j_call: TRBJ1-6
d_call: TRBD1
v_call: TRBV27
clone_size: NA
cdr3_aa: CASSSTGVNSPLHF
cdr3_nt: TGTGCCAGCAGTTCTACAGGGGTTAATTCACCCCTCCACTTT

j_call: TRBJ1-1
d_call: NA
v_call: TRBV7-2
clone_size: NA
cdr3_aa: CASSLAGTEGTEAFF
cdr3_nt: TGTGCCAGCAGCTTAGCAGGGACGGAGGGCACTGAAGCTTTCTTT

j_call: TRBJ2-3
d_call: NA
v_call: TRBV11-3
clone_size: NA
cdr3_aa: CASSLVRSTDTQYF
cdr3_nt: TGTGCCAGCAGCTTGGTCAGGAGCACAGATACGCAGTATTTT

j_call: TRBJ2-7
d_call: NA
v_call: TRBV12-2
clone_size: NA
cdr3_aa: CASRLLTTSKEQYF
cdr3_nt: TGTGCAAGTCGACTCCTAACTACGAGTAAGGAGCAGTACTTC

j_call: TRBJ2-5
d_call: NA
v_call: TRBV5-1
clone_size: once
cdr3_aa: CASTLAALSGETQYF
cdr3_nt: TGCGCCAGCACCCTTGCGGCCCTTAGTGGAGAGACCCAGTACTTC

j_call: TRBJ2-6
d_call: NA
v_call: TRBV2
clone_size: NA
cdr3_aa: CASSVRSSGANVLTF
cdr3_nt: TGTGCCAGCAGTGTCCGGAGCTCTGGGGCCAACGTCCTGACTTTC

j_call: TRBJ1-3
d_call: NA
v_call: TRBV30
clone_size: NA
cdr3_aa: CACPRRDITHTIYF
cdr3_nt: TGTGCCTGCCCCCGCCGGGACATCACCCACACCATATATTTT

j_call: TRBJ1-6
d_call: TRBD1
v_call: TRBV19
clone_size: NA
cdr3_aa: CASIPRTGLNSPLHF
cdr3_nt: TGTGCCAGTATCCCCAGGACAGGTCTTAATTCACCCCTCCACTTT

j_call: TRBJ2-7
d_call: TRBD1
v_call: TRBV27
clone_size: NA
cdr3_aa: CASRRDRTNF
cdr3_nt: TGTGCCAGCAGGCGGGACAGGACAAACTTC

j_call: TRBJ2-5
d_call: NA
v_call: TRBV20-1
clone_size: NA
cdr3_aa: CSASRTGGPGETQYF
cdr3_nt: TGCAGTGCTAGTCGGACTGGAGGGCCGGGAGAGACCCAGTACTTC

j_call: TRBJ2-3
d_call: TRBD2
v_call: TRBV6-5
clone_size: NA
cdr3_aa: CASSPGGAPATQYF
cdr3_nt: TGTGCCAGCAGTCCCGGGGGGGCGCCGGCTACGCAGTATTTT

j_call: TRBJ1-2
d_call: TRBD1
v_call: TRBV7-2
clone_size: NA
cdr3_aa: CASSLAQGADGYTF
cdr3_nt: TGTGCCAGCAGCTTGGCTCAGGGGGCAGATGGCTACACCTTC

j_call: TRBJ1-2
d_call: TRBD1
v_call: TRBV18
clone_size: NA
cdr3_aa: CASSPGGQGVDGYTF
cdr3_nt: TGTGCCAGCTCACCGGGTGGACAGGGGGTTGATGGCTACACCTTC

j_call: TRBJ2-3
d_call: NA
v_call: TRBV9
clone_size: NA
cdr3_aa: CASSVGDLEWGDTQYF
cdr3_nt: TGTGCCAGCAGCGTAGGTGATCTGGAATGGGGCGATACGCAGTATTTT

j_call: TRBJ2-5
d_call: NA
v_call: TRBV6-6
clone_size: NA
cdr3_aa: CASSSLQGIGTQYF
cdr3_nt: TGTGCCAGCAGTTCCTTACAGGGAATTGGGACCCAGTACTTC

j_call: TRBJ2-3
d_call: TRBD2
v_call: TRBV7-9
clone_size: NA
cdr3_aa: CASSPGLAGERTDTQYF
cdr3_nt: TGTGCCAGCAGCCCCGGACTAGCGGGGGAGCGCACAGATACGCAGTATTTT

j_call: TRBJ1-6
d_call: TRBD1
v_call: TRBV27
clone_size: few
cdr3_aa: CASSSTGEPIHF
cdr3_nt: TGTGCCAGCAGTTCAACAGGGGAACCAATCCACTTT

j_call: TRBJ2-5
d_call: NA
v_call: TRBV19
clone_size: NA
cdr3_aa: CASSIDHRGQGGRETQYF
cdr3_nt: TGTGCCAGTAGTATAGATCATAGGGGTCAGGGGGGTCGAGAGACCCAGTACTTC

j_call: TRBJ1-2
d_call: NA
v_call: TRBV19
clone_size: NA
cdr3_aa: CASSMSQGHYGYTF
cdr3_nt: TGTGCCAGTAGTATGAGTCAGGGGCACTATGGCTACACCTTC

j_call: TRBJ2-5
d_call: TRBD2
v_call: TRBV7-6
clone_size: NA
cdr3_aa: CASSPRTSGPQETQYF
cdr3_nt: TGTGCCAGCAGCCCGCGGACTAGCGGTCCTCAAGAGACCCAGTACTTC

j_call: TRBJ2-1
d_call: TRBD2
v_call: TRBV7-9
clone_size: NA
cdr3_aa: CASSLNFASGHNEQFF
cdr3_nt: TGTGCCAGCAGCTTAAATTTCGCTAGCGGGCACAATGAGCAGTTCTTC

j_call: TRBJ1-5
d_call: TRBD1
v_call: TRBV27
clone_size: NA
cdr3_aa: CASRKGAGYFGPNQPQHF
cdr3_nt: TGTGCCAGCAGGAAGGGGGCAGGGTACTTTGGGCCGAATCAGCCCCAGCATTTT

j_call: TRBJ2-7
d_call: TRBD1
v_call: TRBV30
clone_size: NA
cdr3_aa: CAWRPGTGNLEQYF
cdr3_nt: TGTGCCTGGAGGCCCGGGACAGGTAATCTCGAGCAGTACTTC

j_call: TRBJ2-7
d_call: TRBD1
v_call: TRBV7-8
clone_size: NA
cdr3_aa: CASSYVTGAYEQYF
cdr3_nt: TGTGCCAGCAGCTACGTGACAGGGGCCTACGAGCAGTACTTC